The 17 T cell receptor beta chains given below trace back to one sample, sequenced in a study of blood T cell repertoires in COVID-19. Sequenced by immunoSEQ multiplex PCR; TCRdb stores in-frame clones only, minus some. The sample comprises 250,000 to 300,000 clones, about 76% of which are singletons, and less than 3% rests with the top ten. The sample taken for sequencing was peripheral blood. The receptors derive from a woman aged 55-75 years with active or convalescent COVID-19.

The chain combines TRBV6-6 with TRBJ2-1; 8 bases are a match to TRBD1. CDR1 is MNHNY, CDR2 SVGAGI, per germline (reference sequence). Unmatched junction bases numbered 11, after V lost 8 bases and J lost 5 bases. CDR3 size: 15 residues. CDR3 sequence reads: CASENAGQVNNEQFF. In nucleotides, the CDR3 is TGTGCCAGCGAGAACGCGGGACAGGTTAACAATGAGCAGTTCTTC.

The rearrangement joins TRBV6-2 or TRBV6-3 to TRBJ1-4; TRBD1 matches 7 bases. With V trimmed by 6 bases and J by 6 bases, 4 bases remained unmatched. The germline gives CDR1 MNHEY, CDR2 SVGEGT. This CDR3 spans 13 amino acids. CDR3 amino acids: CASSNGQDEKLFF. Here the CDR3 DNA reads TGTGCCAGCAGCAATGGACAGGATGAAAAACTGTTTTTT.

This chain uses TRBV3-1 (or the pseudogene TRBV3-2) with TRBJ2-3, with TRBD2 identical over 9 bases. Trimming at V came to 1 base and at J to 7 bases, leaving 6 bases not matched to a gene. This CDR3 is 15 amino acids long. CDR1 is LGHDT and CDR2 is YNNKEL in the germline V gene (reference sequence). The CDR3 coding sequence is TGTGCCAGCAGCCAAGTTGGCGGGGGGGCCAATACGCAGTATTTT. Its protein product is CASSQVGGGANTQYF.

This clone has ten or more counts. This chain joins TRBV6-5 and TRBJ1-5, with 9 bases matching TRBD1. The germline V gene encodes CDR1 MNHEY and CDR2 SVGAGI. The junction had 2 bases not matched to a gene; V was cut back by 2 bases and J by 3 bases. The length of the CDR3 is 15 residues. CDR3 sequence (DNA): TGTGCCAGCAGTTACCGGACAGGGGTCAATCAGCCCCAGCATTTT. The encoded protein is CASSYRTGVNQPQHF.

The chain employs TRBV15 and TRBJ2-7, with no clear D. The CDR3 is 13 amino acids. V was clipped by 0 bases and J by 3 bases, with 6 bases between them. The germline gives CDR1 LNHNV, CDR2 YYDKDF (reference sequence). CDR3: CATSRDSNYEQYF. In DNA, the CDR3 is TGTGCCACCAGCAGAGACAGTAACTACGAGCAGTACTTC. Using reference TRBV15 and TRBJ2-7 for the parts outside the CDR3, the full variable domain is DAMVIQNPRYQVTQFGKPVTLSCSQTLNHNVMYWYQQKSSQAPKLLFHYYDKDFNNEADTPDNFQSRRPNTSFCFLDIRSPGLGDTAMYLCATSRDSNYEQYFGPGTRLTVT.

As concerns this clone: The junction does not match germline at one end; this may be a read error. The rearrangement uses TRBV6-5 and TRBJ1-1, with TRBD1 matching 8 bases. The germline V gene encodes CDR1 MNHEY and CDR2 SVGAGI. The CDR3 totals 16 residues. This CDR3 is CANSYSQGAGNTEAFF. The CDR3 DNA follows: TGTGCCAACAGTTATTCTCAGGGGGCCGGGAACACTGAAGCTTTCTTT.

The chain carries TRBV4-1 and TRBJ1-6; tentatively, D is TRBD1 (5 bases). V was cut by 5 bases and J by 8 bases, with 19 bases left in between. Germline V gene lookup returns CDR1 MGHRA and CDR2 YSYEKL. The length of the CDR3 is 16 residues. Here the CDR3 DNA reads TGCGCCAGCAGCGGAGGCAAGGAGGGGAGGGATTCACCCCTCCACTTT. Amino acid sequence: CASSGGKEGRDSPLHF.

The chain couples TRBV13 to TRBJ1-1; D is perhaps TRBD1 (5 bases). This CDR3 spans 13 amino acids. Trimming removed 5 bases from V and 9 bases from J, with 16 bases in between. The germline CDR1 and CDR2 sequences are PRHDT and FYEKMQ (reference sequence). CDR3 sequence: CASSNLRGDQAFF. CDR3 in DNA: TGTGCCAGCAGCAACCTTCGGGGGGATCAAGCTTTCTTT. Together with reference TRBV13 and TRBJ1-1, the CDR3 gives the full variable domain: AAGVIQSPRHLIKEKRETATLKCYPIPRHDTVYWYQQGPGQDPQFLISFYEKMQSDKGSIPDRFSAQQFSDYHSELNMSSLELGDSALYFCASSNLRGDQAFFGQGTRLTVV.

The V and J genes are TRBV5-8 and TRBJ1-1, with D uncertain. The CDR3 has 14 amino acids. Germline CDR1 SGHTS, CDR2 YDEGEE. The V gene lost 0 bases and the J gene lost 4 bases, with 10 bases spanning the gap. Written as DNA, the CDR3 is TGTGCCAGCAGCTTGGTTGCTGGAGGCACTGAAGCTTTCTTT. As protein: CASSLVAGGTEAFF.

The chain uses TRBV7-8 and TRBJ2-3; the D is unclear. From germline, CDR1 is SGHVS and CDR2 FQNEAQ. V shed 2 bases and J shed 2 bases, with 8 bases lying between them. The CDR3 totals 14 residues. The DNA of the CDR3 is TGTGCCAGCAGCTTACGCCTAGACACAGATACGCAGTATTTT. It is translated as CASSLRLDTDTQYF.

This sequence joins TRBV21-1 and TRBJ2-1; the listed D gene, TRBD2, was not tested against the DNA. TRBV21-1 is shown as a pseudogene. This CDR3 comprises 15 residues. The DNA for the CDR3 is TGTGCCAGCAGCCCCCCGGGGGTCTCCTACAATGAGCAGTTCTTC. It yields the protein CASSPPGVSYNEQFF.

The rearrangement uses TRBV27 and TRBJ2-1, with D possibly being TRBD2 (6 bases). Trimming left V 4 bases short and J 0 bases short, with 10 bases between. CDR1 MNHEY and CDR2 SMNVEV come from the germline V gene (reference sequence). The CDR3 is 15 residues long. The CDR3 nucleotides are TGTGCCAGCAGTTCCGGGGGACCCTCCTACAATGAGCAGTTCTTC. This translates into CASSSGGPSYNEQFF.

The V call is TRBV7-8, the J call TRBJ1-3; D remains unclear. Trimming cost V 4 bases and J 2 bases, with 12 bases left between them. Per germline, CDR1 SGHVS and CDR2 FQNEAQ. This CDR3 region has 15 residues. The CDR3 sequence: CASSSVTVAGNTIYF. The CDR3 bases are TGTGCCAGCAGCTCAGTCACCGTGGCTGGAAACACCATATATTTT.

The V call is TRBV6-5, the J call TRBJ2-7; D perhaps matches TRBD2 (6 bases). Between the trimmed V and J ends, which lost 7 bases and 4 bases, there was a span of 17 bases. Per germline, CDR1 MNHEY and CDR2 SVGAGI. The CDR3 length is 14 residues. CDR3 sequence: CASNRGPGVYEQYF. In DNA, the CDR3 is TGTGCCAGCAATAGGGGTCCGGGAGTGTACGAGCAGTACTTC.

The CDR3: CASSLLTPYNVGSPLHF. The CDR3 DNA reads as TGTGCCAGCAGCTTGCTGACACCTTATAACGTTGGTTCACCCCTCCACTTT. V and J are TRBV5-6 and TRBJ1-6; no clear D gene. Germline CDR1 and CDR2: SGHDT and YYEEEE. Trimming removed 1 base from V and 9 bases from J, with 20 bases in between. The CDR3 is 17 residues long.

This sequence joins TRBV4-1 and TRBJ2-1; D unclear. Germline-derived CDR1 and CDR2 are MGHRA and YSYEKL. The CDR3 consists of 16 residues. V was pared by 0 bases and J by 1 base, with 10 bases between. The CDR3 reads CASSQDQRLSYNEQFF. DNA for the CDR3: TGCGCCAGCAGCCAAGATCAGAGGCTTTCCTACAATGAGCAGTTCTTC.

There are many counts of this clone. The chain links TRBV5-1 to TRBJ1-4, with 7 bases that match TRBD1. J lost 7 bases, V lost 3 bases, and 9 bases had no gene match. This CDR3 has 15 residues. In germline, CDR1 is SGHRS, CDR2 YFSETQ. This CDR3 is CASSWNSGGGEKLFF. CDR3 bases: TGCGCCAGCAGCTGGAATTCAGGGGGAGGTGAAAAACTGTTTTTT. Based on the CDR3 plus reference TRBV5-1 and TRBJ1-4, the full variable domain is KAGVTQTPRYLIKTRGQQVTLSCSPISGHRSVSWYQQTPGQGLQFLFEYFSETQRNKGNFPGRFSGRQFSNSRSEMNVSTLELGDSALYLCASSWNSGGGEKLFFGSGTQLSVL.